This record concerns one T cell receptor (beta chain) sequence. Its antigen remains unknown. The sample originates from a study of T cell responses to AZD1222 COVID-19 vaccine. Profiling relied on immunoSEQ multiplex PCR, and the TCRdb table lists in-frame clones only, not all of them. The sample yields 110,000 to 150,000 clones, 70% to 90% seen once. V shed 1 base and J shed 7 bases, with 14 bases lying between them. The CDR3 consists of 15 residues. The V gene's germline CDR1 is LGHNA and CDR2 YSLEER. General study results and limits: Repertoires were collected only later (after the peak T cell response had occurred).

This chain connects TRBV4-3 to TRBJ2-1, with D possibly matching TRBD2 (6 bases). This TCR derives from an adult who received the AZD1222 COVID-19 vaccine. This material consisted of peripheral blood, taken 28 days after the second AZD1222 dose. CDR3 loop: CASSQAGTVWNEQFF. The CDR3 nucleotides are TGCGCCAGCAGCCAAGCAGGGACTGTTTGGAATGAGCAGTTCTTC.